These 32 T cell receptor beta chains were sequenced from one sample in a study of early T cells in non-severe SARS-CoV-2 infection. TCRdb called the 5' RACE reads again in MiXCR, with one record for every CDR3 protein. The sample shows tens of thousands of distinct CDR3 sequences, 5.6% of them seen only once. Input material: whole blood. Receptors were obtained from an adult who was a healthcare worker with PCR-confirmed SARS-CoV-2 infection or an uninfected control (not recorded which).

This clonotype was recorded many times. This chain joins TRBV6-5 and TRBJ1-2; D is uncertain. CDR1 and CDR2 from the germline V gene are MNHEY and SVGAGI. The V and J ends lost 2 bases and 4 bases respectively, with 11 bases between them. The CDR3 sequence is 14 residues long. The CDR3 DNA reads TGTGCCAGCAGTTACCAAACCCCGGGCTATGGCTACACCTTC. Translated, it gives CASSYQTPGYGYTF.

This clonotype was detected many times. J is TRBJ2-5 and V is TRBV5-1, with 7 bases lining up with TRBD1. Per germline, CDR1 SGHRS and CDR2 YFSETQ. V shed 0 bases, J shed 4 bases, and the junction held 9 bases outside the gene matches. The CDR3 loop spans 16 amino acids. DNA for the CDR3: TGCGCCAGCAGCTTGGTTGGCAGGGGGTTGAGAGAGACCCAGTACTTC. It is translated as CASSLVGRGLRETQYF.

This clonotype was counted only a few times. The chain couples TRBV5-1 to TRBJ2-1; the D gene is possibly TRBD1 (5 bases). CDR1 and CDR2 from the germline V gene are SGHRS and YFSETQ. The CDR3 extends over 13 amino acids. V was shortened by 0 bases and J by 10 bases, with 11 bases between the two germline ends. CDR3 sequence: CASSLGRVGEQFF. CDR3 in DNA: TGCGCCAGCAGCTTGGGCAGGGTCGGGGAGCAGTTCTTC.

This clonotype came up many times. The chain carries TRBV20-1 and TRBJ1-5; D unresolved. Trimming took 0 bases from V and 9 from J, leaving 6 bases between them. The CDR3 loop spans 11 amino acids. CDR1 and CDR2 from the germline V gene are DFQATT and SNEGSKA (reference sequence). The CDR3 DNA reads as TGCAGTGCTAGAGAGTCCGGGCCCCAGCATTTT. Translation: CSARESGPQHF.

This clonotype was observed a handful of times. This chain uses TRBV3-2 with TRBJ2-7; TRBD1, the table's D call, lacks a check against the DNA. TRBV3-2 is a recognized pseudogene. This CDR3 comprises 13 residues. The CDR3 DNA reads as TGTGCCAGCAGCCAGGGACAGTGGTACGAGCAGTACTTC. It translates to CASSQGQWYEQYF.

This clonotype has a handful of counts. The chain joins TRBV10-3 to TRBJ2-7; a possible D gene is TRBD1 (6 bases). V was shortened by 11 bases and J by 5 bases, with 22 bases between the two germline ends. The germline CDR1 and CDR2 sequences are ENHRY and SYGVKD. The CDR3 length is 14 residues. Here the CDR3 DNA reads TGTGCCGCCGACAAGGGGGTAGGGTCCCACGAGCAGTACTTC. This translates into CAADKGVGSHEQYF.

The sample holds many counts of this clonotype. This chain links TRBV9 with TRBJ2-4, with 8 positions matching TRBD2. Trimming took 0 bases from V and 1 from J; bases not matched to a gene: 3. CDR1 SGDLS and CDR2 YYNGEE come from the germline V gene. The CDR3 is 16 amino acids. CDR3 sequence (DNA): TGTGCCAGCAGCGTAGGCGGCGGGAGGGCCAAAAACATTCAGTACTTC. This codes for CASSVGGGRAKNIQYF.

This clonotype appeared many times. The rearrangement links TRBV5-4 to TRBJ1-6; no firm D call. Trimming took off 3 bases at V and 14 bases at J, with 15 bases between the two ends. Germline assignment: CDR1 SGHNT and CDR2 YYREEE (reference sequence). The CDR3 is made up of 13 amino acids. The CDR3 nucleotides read TGTGCCAGCAGCTCGGCACAAGGTCTCACCCTCCACTTT. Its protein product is CASSSAQGLTLHF.

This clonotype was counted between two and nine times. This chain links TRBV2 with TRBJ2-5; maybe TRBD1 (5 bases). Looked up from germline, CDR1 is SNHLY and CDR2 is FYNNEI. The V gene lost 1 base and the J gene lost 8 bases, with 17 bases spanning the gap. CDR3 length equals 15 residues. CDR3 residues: CASSEVQGADRTQYF. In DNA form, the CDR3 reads TGTGCCAGCAGTGAAGTCCAGGGCGCCGATAGAACCCAGTACTTC.

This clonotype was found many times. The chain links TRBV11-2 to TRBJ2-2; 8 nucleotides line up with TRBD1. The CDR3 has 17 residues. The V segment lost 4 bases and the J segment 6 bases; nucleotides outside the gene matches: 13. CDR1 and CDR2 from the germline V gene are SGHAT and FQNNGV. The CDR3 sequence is CASSSERGQGRAGELFF. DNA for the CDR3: TGTGCCAGCAGCTCCGAACGCGGACAGGGTCGAGCCGGGGAGCTGTTTTTT.

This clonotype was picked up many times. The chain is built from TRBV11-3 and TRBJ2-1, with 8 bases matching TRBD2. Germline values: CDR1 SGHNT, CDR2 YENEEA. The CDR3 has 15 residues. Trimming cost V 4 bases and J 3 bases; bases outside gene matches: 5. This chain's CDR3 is CASSSRSGGYNEQFF. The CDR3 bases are TGTGCCAGCAGCTCTCGCAGCGGGGGCTACAATGAGCAGTTCTTC.

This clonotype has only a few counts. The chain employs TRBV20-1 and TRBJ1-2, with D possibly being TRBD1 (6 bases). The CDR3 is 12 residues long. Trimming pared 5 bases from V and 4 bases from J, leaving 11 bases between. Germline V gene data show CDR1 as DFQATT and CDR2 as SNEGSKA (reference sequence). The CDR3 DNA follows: TGCAGTGCTCTGGGGGCCAGCTATGGCTACACCTTC. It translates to CSALGASYGYTF.

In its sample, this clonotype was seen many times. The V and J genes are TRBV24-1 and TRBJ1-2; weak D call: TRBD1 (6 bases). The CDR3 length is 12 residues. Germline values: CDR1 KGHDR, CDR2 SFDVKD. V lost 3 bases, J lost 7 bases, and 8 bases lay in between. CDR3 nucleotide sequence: TGTGCCACCAGTGATCCCAGGGGTGGCTACACCTTC. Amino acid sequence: CATSDPRGGYTF.

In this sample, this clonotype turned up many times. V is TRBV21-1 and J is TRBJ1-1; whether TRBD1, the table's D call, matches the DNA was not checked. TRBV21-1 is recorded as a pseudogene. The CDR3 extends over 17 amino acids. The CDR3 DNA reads TGTGCCAGCAGCCCCCGGAGGACAGGGGGCGGACTCGGTAAAGCTTTCTTT. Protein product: CASSPRRTGGGLGKAFF.

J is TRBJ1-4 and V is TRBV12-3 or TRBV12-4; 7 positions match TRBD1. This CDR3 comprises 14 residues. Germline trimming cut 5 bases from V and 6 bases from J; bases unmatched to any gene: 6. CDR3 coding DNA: TGTGCCAGCAGTGTGAACAGGGGCCATGAAAAACTGTTTTTT. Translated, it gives CASSVNRGHEKLFF.

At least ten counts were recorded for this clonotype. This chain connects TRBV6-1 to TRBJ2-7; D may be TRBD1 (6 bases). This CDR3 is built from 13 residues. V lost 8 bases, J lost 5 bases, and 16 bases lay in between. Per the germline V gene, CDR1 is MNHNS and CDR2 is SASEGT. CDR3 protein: CASRVNRDNEQYF. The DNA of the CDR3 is TGTGCCAGCCGCGTTAACCGGGACAACGAGCAGTACTTC.

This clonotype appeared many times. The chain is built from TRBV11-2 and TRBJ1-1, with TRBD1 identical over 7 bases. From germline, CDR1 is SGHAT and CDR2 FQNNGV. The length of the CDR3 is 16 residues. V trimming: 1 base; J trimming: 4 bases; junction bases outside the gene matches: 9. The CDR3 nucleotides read TGTGCCAGCAGCTTAGTGAGGGGGCAGGGGAGCACTGAAGCTTTCTTT. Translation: CASSLVRGQGSTEAFF.

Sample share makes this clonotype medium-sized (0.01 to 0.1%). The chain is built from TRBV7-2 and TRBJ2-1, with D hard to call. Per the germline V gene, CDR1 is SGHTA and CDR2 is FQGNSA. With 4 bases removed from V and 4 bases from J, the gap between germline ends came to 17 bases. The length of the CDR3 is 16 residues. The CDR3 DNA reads TGTGCCAGCAGCTCCCTTCGTGCTTGGCATTACAATGAGCAGTTCTTC. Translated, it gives CASSSLRAWHYNEQFF. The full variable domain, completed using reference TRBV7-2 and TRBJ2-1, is GAGVSQSPSNKVTEKGKDVELRCDPISGHTALYWYRQSLGQGLEFLIYFQGNSAPDKSGLPSDRFSAERTGGSVSTLTIQRTQQEDSAVYLCASSSLRAWHYNEQFFGPGTRLTVL.

The CDR3 nucleotides are TGTGCCGCCCTGGGACCCAACACCGGGGAGCTGTTTTTT. This sequence encodes CAALGPNTGELFF. The chain carries TRBV10-3 and TRBJ2-2; D possibly matches TRBD1 or TRBD2 (5 bases each). Germline lookup yields CDR1 ENHRY and CDR2 SYGVKD. V lost 11 bases and J lost 2, with 12 bases in between. The CDR3 contains 13 residues.

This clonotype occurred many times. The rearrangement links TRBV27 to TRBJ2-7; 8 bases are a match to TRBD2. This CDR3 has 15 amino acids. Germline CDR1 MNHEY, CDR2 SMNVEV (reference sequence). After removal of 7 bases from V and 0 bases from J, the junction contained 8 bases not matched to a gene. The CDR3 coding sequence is TGTGCCAGCAAGACGGGAGGGGCCAGCTCCTACGAGCAGTACTTC. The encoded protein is CASKTGGASSYEQYF.

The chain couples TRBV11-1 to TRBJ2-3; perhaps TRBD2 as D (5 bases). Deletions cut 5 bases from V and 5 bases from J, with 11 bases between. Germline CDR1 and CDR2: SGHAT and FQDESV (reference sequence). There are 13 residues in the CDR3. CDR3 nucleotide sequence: TGTGCCAGCAGCCTCTCTCGGGGAGATACGCAGTATTTT. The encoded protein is CASSLSRGDTQYF.

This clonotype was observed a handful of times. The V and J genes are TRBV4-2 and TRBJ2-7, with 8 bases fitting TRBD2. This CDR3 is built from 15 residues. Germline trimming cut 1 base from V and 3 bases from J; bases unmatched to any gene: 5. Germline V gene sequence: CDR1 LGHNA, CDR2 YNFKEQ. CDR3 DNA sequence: TGTGCCAGCAGCCAAGCCTCAGCGGGAGTCTACGAGCAGTACTTC. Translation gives CASSQASAGVYEQYF.

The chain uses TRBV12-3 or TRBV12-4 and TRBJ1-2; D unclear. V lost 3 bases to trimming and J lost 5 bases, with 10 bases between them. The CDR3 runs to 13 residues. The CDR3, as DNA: TGTGCCAGCAGTTTTGGGCAGGATTATGGCTACACCTTC. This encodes CASSFGQDYGYTF.

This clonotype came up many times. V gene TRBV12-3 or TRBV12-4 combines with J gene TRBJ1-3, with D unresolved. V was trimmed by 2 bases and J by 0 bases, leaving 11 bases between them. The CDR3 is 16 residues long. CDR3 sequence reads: CASSLSGVSSGNTIYF. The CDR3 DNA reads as TGTGCCAGCAGTTTAAGTGGCGTTAGCTCTGGAAACACCATATATTTT.

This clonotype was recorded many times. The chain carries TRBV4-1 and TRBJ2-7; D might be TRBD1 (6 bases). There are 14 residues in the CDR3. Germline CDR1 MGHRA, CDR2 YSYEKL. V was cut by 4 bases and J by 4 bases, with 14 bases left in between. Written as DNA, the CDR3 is TGCGCCAGCAGCCTCGGGCCAGGGGTATACGAGCAGTACTTC. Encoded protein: CASSLGPGVYEQYF.

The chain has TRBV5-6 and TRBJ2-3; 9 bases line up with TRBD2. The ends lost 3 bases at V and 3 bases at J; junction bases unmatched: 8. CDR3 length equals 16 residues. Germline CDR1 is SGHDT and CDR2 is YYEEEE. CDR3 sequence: CASSSRLADRTDTQYF. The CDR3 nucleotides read TGTGCCAGCAGCTCTAGACTAGCGGATAGGACAGATACGCAGTATTTT.

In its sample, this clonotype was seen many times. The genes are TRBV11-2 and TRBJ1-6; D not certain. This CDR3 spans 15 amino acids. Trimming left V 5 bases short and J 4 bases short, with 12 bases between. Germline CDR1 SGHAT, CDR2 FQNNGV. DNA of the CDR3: TGTGCCAGCAGCCTGGGTCGGAATTATAATTCACCCCTCCACTTT. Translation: CASSLGRNYNSPLHF.

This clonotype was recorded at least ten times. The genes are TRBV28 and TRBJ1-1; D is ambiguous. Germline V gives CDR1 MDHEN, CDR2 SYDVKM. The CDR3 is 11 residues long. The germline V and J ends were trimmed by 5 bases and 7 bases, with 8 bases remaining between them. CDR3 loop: CASSDIGEAFF. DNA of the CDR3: TGTGCCAGCAGTGACATTGGTGAAGCTTTCTTT.

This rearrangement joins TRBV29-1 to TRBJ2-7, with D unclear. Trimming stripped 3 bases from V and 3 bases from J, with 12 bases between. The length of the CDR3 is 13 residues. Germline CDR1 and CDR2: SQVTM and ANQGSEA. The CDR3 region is CSVEKGSGYEQYF. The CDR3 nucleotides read TGCAGCGTTGAGAAAGGGTCGGGCTACGAGCAGTACTTC.

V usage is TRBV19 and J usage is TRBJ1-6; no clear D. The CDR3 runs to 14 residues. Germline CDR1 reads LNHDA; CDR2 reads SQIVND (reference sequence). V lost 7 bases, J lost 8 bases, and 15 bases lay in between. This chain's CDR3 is CASTATQGYSPLHF. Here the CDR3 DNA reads TGTGCCAGTACCGCGACGCAAGGGTATTCACCCCTCCACTTT. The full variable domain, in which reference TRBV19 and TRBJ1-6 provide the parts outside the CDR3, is DGGITQSPKYLFRKEGQNVTLSCEQNLNHDAMYWYRQDPGQGLRLIYYSQIVNDFQKGDIAEGYSVSREKKESFPLTVTSAQKNPTAFYLCASTATQGYSPLHFGNGTRLTVT.

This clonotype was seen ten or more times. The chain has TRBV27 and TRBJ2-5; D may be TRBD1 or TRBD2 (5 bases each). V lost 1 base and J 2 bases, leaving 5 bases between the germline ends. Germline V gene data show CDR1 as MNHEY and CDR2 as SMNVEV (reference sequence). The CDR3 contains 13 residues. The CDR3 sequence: CASSLWGQETQYF. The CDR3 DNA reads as TGTGCCAGCAGTTTATGGGGGCAAGAGACCCAGTACTTC.

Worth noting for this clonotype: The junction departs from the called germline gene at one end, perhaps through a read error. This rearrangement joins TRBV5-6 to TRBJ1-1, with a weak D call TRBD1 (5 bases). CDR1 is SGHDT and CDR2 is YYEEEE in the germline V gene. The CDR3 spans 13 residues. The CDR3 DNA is TGTGCCAGCAGCTTGGCAGGTGGCGGCCGTCAGGGATTT. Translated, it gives CASSLAGGGRQGF.